The 20 T cell receptor beta chains presented below share a single source sample, sequenced in a study of monozygotic twins with inflammatory bowel disease. TCRdb re-called the 5' RACE reads and gives one entry per CDR3 protein, without DNA. Its clone listing holds roughly 150,000 distinct CDR3 sequences. The source material was blood. The receptor source for this set is a human donor with ulcerative colitis or Crohn's disease, or a healthy co-twin of an affected twin (not recorded which).

This chain links TRBV10-2 with TRBJ1-5; TCRdb names TRBD1, which stays unverified in the absence of DNA. This CDR3 spans 14 amino acids. Germline V gene lookup returns CDR1 WSHSY and CDR2 SAAADI. The CDR3 sequence: CASSDPGSNQPQHF.

The chain combines TRBV9 with TRBJ2-3. Germline V lookup: CDR1 SGDLS, CDR2 YYNGEE. This CDR3 spans 14 amino acids. The CDR3 region is CASSVAAVTDTQYF.

V and J are TRBV5-1 and TRBJ2-5; TCRdb lists TRBD1, though no DNA is available to test this call. The CDR3 consists of 14 residues. Germline values: CDR1 SGHRS, CDR2 YFSETQ. Here the CDR3 reads CASSEKGAGETQYF.

The chain joins TRBV7-9 to TRBJ2-1; TCRdb's D call, TRBD1, is unchecked because there is no DNA. Germline values: CDR1 SEHNR, CDR2 FQNEAQ (reference sequence). CDR3 size: 16 residues. The CDR3 reads CASSAVGRYSYNEQFF.

The rearrangement joins TRBV27 to TRBJ2-7. The CDR3 has 14 residues. In germline, CDR1 is MNHEY, CDR2 SMNVEV (reference sequence). The CDR3 loop reads CASSPISMAYEQYF.

The chain carries TRBV7-2 and TRBJ1-4; TCRdb's assignment of TRBD1 cannot be checked, as there is no DNA. Germline V gene lookup returns CDR1 SGHTA and CDR2 FQGNSA. This CDR3 comprises 16 residues. The CDR3 spells CASSPDGGVTNEKLFF.

This chain links TRBV10-2 with TRBJ2-7; TCRdb designates TRBD2, a call that cannot be tested without DNA. The germline gives CDR1 WSHSY, CDR2 SAAADI. This CDR3 is built from 15 residues. Here the CDR3 reads CASSRTSGPSYEQYF.

The gene calls are TRBV5-1 and TRBJ2-1; checking the TCRdb D call of TRBD1 is not possible without DNA. Germline V CDR1 and CDR2: SGHRS, YFSETQ. The CDR3 length is 13 residues. CDR3 amino acids: CASSIGGNNEQFF.

The rearrangement joins TRBV20-1 to TRBJ2-1; TCRdb outputs TRBD2, but without DNA this stays unchecked. Germline values: CDR1 DFQATT, CDR2 SNEGSKA (reference sequence). The CDR3 length is 13 residues. This CDR3 reads CSPPRSSYNEQFF.

The chain joins TRBV5-1 to TRBJ1-4; TCRdb calls TRBD1, which cannot be checked without DNA. In germline, CDR1 is SGHRS, CDR2 YFSETQ. The CDR3 has 16 amino acids. CDR3: CASSPRSQATNEKLFF.

The V gene is TRBV7-3, the J gene TRBJ1-2; the D call of TRBD1 rests on TCRdb alone, since no DNA is present to check it. CDR1 is SGHTA, CDR2 FQGTGA, per germline. The length of the CDR3 is 15 residues. The CDR3 loop reads CASSLTQDTNYGYTF.

The chain carries TRBV19 and TRBJ2-1; TCRdb's D call of TRBD1 is untestable without DNA. Per germline, CDR1 LNHDA and CDR2 SQIVND (reference sequence). The CDR3 has 12 amino acids. The CDR3 region is CASSTDRGEQFF.

J is TRBJ2-7 and V is TRBV20-1; TCRdb's assignment of TRBD2 cannot be checked, as there is no DNA. Germline lookup yields CDR1 DFQATT and CDR2 SNEGSKA (reference sequence). This CDR3 comprises 13 residues. The CDR3 region is CSAPKLEGFEQYF.

This chain connects TRBV28 to TRBJ2-5; with no DNA, the TCRdb D assignment of TRBD2 cannot be verified. CDR3 length: 16 residues. Germline V CDR1 and CDR2: MDHEN, SYDVKM. The CDR3 loop reads CASSPSLAGGLETQYF.

CDR3: CASSVAMGASEQYF. The V gene is TRBV9, the J gene TRBJ2-7; TCRdb outputs TRBD1, but without DNA this stays unchecked. In germline, CDR1 is SGDLS, CDR2 YYNGEE. The CDR3 length is 14 residues.

The chain carries TRBV7-9 and TRBJ1-1. The germline V gene has CDR1 SEHNR and CDR2 FQNEAQ (reference sequence). The CDR3 sequence is 14 residues long. CDR3 loop: CASSSATGSTVAFF.

The chain links TRBV6-1 to TRBJ2-3. The CDR3 is 15 residues long. The germline CDR1 and CDR2 sequences are MNHNS and SASEGT. CDR3 protein: CASSPRGTSTDTQYF.

J is TRBJ2-7 and V is TRBV21-1; TCRdb's D call of TRBD1 is untestable without DNA. TRBV21-1 is a listed pseudogene. The CDR3 consists of 17 residues. CDR3 amino acids: CASSKSGRGPGFYEQYF.

The J gene is TRBJ2-3, the V gene TRBV5-1; lacking DNA, the TRBD1 call made by TCRdb goes unchecked. The CDR3 is 15 amino acids. CDR1 is SGHRS, CDR2 YFSETQ, per germline. The CDR3 is CASIPGGTVQDTQYF. The variable domain in full, with the rest retrieved from reference TRBV5-1 and TRBJ2-3, is KAGVTQTPRYLIKTRGQQVTLSCSPISGHRSVSWYQQTPGQGLQFLFEYFSETQRNKGNFPGRFSGRQFSNSRSEMNVSTLELGDSALYLCASIPGGTVQDTQYFGPGTRLTVL.

The V gene is TRBV27, the J gene TRBJ2-3; TCRdb outputs TRBD2, but without DNA this stays unchecked. The germline V gene encodes CDR1 MNHEY and CDR2 SMNVEV (reference sequence). The CDR3 spans 17 residues. CDR3: CASSSRLLRAGADTQYF.